A single sample is the source of the 9 T cell receptor beta chains below, sequenced in a study of T cells after somatic rescue of genetic block. TCRdb keeps only in-frame clones here, not all; method: immunoSEQ multiplex PCR. The table has about 8,000 clones, 80% to 85% seen once; the top ten hold approximately 24%. Material: peripheral blood mononuclear cells (PBMCs). The receptor source for this set is a boy between 10 and 17 years old.

The genes are TRBV28 and TRBJ2-2, with 12 bases aligning to TRBD2. Per the germline V gene, CDR1 is MDHEN and CDR2 is SYDVKM. The CDR3 contains 21 residues. Trimming cost V 5 bases and J 6 bases; bases outside gene matches: 22. The CDR3 DNA sequence: TGTGCCAGCAGTACTCCCATATTGATGACTAGCGGGAGTAGGTTGCCCGGGGAGCTGTTTTTT. This codes for CASSTPILMTSGSRLPGELFF.

This clone is judged medium-sized. The chain employs TRBV19 and TRBJ2-7; D not certain. The CDR3 sequence is 13 residues long. Germline lookup yields CDR1 LNHDA and CDR2 SQIVND (reference sequence). V was clipped by 3 bases and J by 3 bases, with 9 bases between them. The CDR3 DNA sequence: TGTGCCAGTAGTATCAGTTCGGGCTACGAGCAGTACTTC. It encodes CASSISSGYEQYF.

The genes are TRBV28 and TRBJ1-4; D remains ambiguous. The germline CDR1 and CDR2 sequences are MDHEN and SYDVKM. V was pared by 8 bases and J by 7 bases, with 8 bases between. The CDR3 covers 11 residues. CDR3 protein: CASGRGEKLFF. The DNA of the CDR3 is TGTGCCAGCGGTCGGGGTGAAAAACTGTTTTTT.

As for this clone: Given the absence of the conserved phenylalanine or tryptophan at the CDR3 end, a read error is likely. The rearrangement uses TRBV4-2 and TRBJ1-1; 8 positions agree with TRBD1. CDR3 length: 12 residues. The trim removed 7 bases at V and 7 bases at J, leaving 5 bases unmatched. The germline V gene encodes CDR1 LGHNA and CDR2 YNFKEQ. CDR3 DNA: TGTGCCAGCAACCAGGGGGCTAATGAAGCTTTCCTT. This gives the protein CASNQGANEAFL.

The chain has TRBV29-1 and TRBJ2-7, with 11 bases that match TRBD2. This CDR3 region has 15 residues. Germline CDR1 SQVTM, CDR2 ANQGSEA. The J segment lost 2 bases and the V segment lost 7 bases, leaving 10 bases of the junction unmatched. The CDR3 DNA follows: TGCAGCGCTATCGCTGGGACTAGCGGAACCTACGAGCAGTACTTC. This sequence encodes CSAIAGTSGTYEQYF.

The chain recombines TRBV11-3 with TRBJ2-7; 8 bases line up with TRBD1. Germline loops: CDR1 SGHNT, CDR2 YENEEA. V shed 1 base, J shed 6 bases, and the junction held 5 bases outside the gene matches. This CDR3 has 14 amino acids. This chain's CDR3 is CASSLGTGYSEQYF. The DNA of the CDR3 is TGTGCCAGCAGCTTAGGGACAGGGTATTCCGAGCAGTACTTC.

V usage is TRBV7-9 and J usage is TRBJ2-3; D remains ambiguous. Trimming shortened V by 6 bases and J by 6 bases, and 7 bases separated the two germline ends. CDR3 size: 11 residues. Germline V CDR1 and CDR2: SEHNR, FQNEAQ (reference sequence). DNA for the CDR3: TGTGCCAGCAGGCGATCGGATACGCAGTATTTT. Amino acids: CASRRSDTQYF. The full variable domain, with the rest looked up from reference TRBV7-9 and TRBJ2-3, is DTGVSQNPRHKITKRGQNVTFRCDPISEHNRLYWYRQTLGQGPEFLTYFQNEAQLEKSRLLSDRFSAERPKGSFSTLEIQRTEQGDSAMYLCASRRSDTQYFGPGTRLTVL.

This rearrangement joins TRBV11-3 to TRBJ1-2; possible D gene TRBD1, 6 bases. V gave up 5 bases and J gave up 3 bases, with 22 bases separating them. Germline values: CDR1 SGHNT, CDR2 YENEEA. The length of the CDR3 is 17 residues. The CDR3 DNA reads TGTGCCAGCAGCGAACCCCTTCAGGGGATCAAGGACTATGGCTACACCTTC. Encoded protein: CASSEPLQGIKDYGYTF.

The chain carries TRBV5-4 and TRBJ1-2, with TRBD1 as a possible D gene (6 bases). V lost 2 bases to trimming and J lost 4 bases, with 9 bases between them. Germline-derived CDR1 and CDR2 are SGHNT and YYREEE (reference sequence). The CDR3 loop spans 13 amino acids. The CDR3 here is CASSFGQSYGYTF. CDR3 bases: TGTGCCAGCAGCTTCGGACAGAGCTATGGCTACACCTTC.